What follows are 6 T cell receptor beta chains derived from one specimen sequenced in a study of T-cell memory formation after mild COVID-19. TCRdb re-called the 5' RACE reads through MiXCR, storing one row per CDR3 protein. The table lists 350,000 to 500,000 distinct CDR3 sequences, around a quarter of them singletons, with about an eighth in the top ten. The sample taken for sequencing was PBMCs or a T cell subset sorted from them (not recorded which). The receptors were gathered from an adult woman who had mild COVID-19 (a few samples of this study predate the infection). Cell type and time point are not known.

This clonotype occurred a few times. The CDR3 DNA sequence: TGTGCCAGCAGCCCCGACGGGAGCTCTGGAAACACCATATATTTT. Translated: CASSPDGSSGNTIYF. The genes are TRBV7-2 and TRBJ1-3, with D uncertain. V was shortened by 5 bases and J by 0 bases, with 11 bases between the two germline ends. Germline-derived CDR1 and CDR2 are SGHTA and FQGNSA. This CDR3 has 15 residues.

The CDR3 DNA reads TGTGCCAGCAGCCCACTATTAAAGGACCCGAACACCGGGGAGCTGTTTTTT. It is translated as CASSPLLKDPNTGELFF. The chain joins TRBV7-6 to TRBJ2-2; D gene unclear. CDR3 length: 17 residues. V lost 5 bases, J lost 0 bases, and 16 bases lay in between. CDR1 is SGHVS and CDR2 is FNYEAQ in the germline V gene.

V is TRBV4-2 and J is TRBJ2-5; D unresolved. The CDR3 consists of 13 residues. Germline lookup yields CDR1 LGHNA and CDR2 YNFKEQ. V gave up 0 bases and J gave up 4 bases, with 6 bases separating them. The CDR3 loop is CASSQETRETQYF. CDR3 coding DNA: TGTGCCAGCAGCCAAGAGACGCGAGAGACCCAGTACTTC.

The chain couples TRBV12-3 or TRBV12-4 to TRBJ1-1; 9 bases are shared with TRBD1. V trimming: 6 bases; J trimming: 6 bases; junction bases outside the gene matches: 11. This CDR3 contains 15 residues. The CDR3 sequence: CASSPAGQGDPEAFF. The CDR3 region has the DNA TGTGCCAGCAGCCCTGCGGGACAGGGCGATCCTGAAGCTTTCTTT.

This clonotype was counted ten times or more. The chain couples TRBV3-1 to TRBJ1-5; D not certain. This CDR3 is built from 15 residues. The V gene lost 5 bases and the J gene lost 2 bases, with 13 bases spanning the gap. The germline V gene encodes CDR1 LGHDT and CDR2 YNNKEL (reference sequence). The CDR3 coding sequence is TGTGCCAGCAGCTTCACCATGAACGGCAATCAGCCCCAGCATTTT. Encoded protein: CASSFTMNGNQPQHF.

The chain joins TRBV7-9 to TRBJ1-1; D may be TRBD1 (6 bases). In germline, CDR1 is SEHNR, CDR2 FQNEAQ (reference sequence). The CDR3 is 14 amino acids. Trimming shortened V by 4 bases and J by 5 bases, and 14 bases separated the two germline ends. The DNA for the CDR3 is TGTGCCAGCAGCTGGGACAACGGGCTGACTGAAGCTTTCTTT. It codes for CASSWDNGLTEAFF.